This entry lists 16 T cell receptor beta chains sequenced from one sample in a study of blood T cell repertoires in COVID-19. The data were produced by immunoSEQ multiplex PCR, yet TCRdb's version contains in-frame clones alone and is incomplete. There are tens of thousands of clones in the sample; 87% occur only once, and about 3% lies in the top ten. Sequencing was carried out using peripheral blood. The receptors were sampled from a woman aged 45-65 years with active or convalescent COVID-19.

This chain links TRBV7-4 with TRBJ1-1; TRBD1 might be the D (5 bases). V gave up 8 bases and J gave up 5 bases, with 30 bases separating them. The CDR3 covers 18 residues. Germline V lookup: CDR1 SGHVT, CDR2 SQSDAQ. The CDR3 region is CASLLLGGWRVWGTEAFF. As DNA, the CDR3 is TGTGCCAGCCTCCTCCTGGGGGGATGGAGGGTTTGGGGGACTGAAGCTTTCTTT.

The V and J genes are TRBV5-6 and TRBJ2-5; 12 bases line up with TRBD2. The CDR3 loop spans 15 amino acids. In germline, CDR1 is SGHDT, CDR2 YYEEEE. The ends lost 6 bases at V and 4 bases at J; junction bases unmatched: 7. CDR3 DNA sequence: TGTGCCAGCACACGACTAGCGGGGGTTGTAGAGACCCAGTACTTC. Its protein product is CASTRLAGVVETQYF.

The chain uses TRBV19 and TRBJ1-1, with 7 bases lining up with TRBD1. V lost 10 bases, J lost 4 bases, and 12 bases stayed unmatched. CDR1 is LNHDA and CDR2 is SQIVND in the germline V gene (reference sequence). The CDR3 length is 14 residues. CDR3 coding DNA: TGTGCCACCATACCTAGGGGACAGCGCACTGAAGCTTTCTTT. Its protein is CATIPRGQRTEAFF. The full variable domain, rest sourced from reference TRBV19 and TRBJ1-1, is DGGITQSPKYLFRKEGQNVTLSCEQNLNHDAMYWYRQDPGQGLRLIYYSQIVNDFQKGDIAEGYSVSREKKESFPLTVTSAQKNPTAFYLCATIPRGQRTEAFFGQGTRLTVV.

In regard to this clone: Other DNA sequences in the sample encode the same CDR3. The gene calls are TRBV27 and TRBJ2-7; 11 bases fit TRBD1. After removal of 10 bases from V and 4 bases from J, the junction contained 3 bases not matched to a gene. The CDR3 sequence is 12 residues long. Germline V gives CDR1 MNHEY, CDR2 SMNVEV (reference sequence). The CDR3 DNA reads TGTGCCACCCGGGACAGGGGGTACGAGCAGTACTTC. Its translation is CATRDRGYEQYF.

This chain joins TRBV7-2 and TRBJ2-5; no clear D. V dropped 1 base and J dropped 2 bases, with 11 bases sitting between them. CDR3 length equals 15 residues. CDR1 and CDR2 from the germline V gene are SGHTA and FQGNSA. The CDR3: CASSLGNTAQETQYF. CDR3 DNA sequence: TGTGCCAGCAGCTTAGGTAATACTGCACAAGAGACCCAGTACTTC.

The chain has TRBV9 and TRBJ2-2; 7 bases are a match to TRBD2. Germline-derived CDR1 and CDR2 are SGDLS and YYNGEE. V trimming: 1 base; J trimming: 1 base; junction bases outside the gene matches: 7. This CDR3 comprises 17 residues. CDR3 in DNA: TGTGCCAGCAGCGTATGGGGGAGGGGCTTGAACACCGGGGAGCTGTTTTTT. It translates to CASSVWGRGLNTGELFF.

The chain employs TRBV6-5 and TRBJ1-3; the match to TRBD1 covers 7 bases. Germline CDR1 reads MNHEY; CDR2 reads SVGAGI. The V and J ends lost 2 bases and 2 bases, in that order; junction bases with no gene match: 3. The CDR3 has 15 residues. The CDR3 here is CASSYATGTGNTIYF. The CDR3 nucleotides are TGTGCCAGCAGTTACGCGACAGGGACTGGAAACACCATATATTTT.

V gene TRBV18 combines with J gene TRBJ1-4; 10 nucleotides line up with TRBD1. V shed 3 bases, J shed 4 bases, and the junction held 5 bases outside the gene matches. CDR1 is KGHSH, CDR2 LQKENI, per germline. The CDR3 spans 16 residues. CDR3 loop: CASSPGQGTLNEKLFF. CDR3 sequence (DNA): TGTGCCAGCTCACCGGGACAGGGGACCCTTAATGAAAAACTGTTTTTT.

CDR3 sequence (DNA): TGTGCCATCAGTACAGGGATAGGGGAGCTGTTTTTT. Its translation is CAISTGIGELFF. This rearrangement joins TRBV10-3 to TRBJ2-2; D possibly corresponds to TRBD1 (6 bases). Looked up from germline, CDR1 is ENHRY and CDR2 is SYGVKD. V shed 5 bases and J shed 8 bases, with 9 bases lying between them. The CDR3 extends over 12 amino acids.

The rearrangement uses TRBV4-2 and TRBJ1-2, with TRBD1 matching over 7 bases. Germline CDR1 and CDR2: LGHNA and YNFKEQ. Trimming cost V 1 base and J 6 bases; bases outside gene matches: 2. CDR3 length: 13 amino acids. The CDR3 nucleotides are TGTGCCAGCAGCCAAGGGACAGGTGATGGCTACACCTTC. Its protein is CASSQGTGDGYTF.

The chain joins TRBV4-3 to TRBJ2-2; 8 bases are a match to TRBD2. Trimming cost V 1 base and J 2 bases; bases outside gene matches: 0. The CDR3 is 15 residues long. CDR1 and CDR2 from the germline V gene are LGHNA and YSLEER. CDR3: CASSQGTSNTGELFF. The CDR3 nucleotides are TGCGCCAGCAGCCAAGGGACTAGCAACACCGGGGAGCTGTTTTTT.

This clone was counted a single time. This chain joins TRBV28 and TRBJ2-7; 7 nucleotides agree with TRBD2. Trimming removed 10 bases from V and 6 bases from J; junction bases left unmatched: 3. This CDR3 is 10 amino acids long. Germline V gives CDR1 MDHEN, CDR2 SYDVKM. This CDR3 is CATREAEQYF. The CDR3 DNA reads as TGTGCCACCCGGGAGGCCGAGCAGTACTTC.

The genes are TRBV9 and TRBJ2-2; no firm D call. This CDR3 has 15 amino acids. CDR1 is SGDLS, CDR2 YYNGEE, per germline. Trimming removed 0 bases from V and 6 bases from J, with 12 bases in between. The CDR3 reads CASSVDEHGSGELFF. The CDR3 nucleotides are TGTGCCAGCAGCGTAGATGAGCACGGGTCCGGGGAGCTGTTTTTT. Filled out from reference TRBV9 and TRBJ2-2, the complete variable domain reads DSGVTQTPKHLITATGQRVTLRCSPRSGDLSVYWYQQSLDQGLQFLIQYYNGEERAKGNILERFSAQQFPDLHSELNLSSLELGDSALYFCASSVDEHGSGELFFGEGSRLTVL.

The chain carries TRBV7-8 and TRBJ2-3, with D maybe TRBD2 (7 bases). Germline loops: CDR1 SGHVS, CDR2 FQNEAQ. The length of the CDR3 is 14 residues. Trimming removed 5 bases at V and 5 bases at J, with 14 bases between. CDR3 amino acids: CASSPGGLGDTQYF. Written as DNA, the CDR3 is TGTGCCAGCAGCCCGGGGGGCTTAGGAGATACGCAGTATTTT.

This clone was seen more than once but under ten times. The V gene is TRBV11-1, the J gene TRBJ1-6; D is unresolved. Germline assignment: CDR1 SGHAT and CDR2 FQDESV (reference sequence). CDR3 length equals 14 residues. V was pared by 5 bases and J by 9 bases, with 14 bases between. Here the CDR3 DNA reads TGTGCCAGCAGCCCCGACGGGGTTGGTTCACCCCTCCACTTT. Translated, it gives CASSPDGVGSPLHF. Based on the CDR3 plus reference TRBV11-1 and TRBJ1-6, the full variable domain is EAEVAQSPRYKITEKSQAVAFWCDPISGHATLYWYRQILGQGPELLVQFQDESVVDDSQLPKDRFSAERLKGVDSTLKIQPAELGDSAMYLCASSPDGVGSPLHFGNGTRLTVT.

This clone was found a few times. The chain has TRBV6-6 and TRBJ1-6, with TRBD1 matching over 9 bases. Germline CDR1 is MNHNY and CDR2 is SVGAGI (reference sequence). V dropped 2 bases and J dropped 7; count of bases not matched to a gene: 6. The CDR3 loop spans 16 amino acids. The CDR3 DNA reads TGTGCCAGCAGTTACCCAACAGGGGGCGCAAATTCACCCCTCCACTTT. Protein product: CASSYPTGGANSPLHF.